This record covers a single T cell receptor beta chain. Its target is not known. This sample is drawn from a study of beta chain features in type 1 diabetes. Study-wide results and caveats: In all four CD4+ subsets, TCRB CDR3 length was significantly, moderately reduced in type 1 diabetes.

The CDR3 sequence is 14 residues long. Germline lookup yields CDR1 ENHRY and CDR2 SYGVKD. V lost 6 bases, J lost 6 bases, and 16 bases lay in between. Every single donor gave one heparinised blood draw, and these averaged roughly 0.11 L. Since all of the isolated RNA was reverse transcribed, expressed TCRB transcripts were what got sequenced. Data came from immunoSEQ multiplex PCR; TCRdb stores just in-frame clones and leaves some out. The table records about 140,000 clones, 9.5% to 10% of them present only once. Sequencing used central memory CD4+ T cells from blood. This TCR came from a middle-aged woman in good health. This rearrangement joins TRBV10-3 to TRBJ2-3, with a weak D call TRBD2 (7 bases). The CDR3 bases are TGTGCCATCAGATCCAGCGGGGACACCGATACGCAGTATTTT. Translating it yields CAIRSSGDTDTQYF.